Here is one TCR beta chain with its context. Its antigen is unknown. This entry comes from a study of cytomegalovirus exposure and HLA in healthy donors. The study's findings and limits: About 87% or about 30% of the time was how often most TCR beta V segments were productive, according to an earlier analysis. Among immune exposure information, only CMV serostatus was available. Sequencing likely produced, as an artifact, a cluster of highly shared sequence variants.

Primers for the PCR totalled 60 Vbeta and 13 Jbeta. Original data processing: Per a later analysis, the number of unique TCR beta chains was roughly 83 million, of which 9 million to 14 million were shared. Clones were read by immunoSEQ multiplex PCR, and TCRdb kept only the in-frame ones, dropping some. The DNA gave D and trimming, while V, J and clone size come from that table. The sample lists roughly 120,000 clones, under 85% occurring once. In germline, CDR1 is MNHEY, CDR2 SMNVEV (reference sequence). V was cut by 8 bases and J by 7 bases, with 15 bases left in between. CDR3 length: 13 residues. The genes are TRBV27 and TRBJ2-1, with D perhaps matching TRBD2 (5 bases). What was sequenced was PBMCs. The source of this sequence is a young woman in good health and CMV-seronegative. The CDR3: CASSIGLPNEQFF. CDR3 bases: TGTGCCAGCTCGATAGGACTTCCTAATGAGCAGTTCTTC.